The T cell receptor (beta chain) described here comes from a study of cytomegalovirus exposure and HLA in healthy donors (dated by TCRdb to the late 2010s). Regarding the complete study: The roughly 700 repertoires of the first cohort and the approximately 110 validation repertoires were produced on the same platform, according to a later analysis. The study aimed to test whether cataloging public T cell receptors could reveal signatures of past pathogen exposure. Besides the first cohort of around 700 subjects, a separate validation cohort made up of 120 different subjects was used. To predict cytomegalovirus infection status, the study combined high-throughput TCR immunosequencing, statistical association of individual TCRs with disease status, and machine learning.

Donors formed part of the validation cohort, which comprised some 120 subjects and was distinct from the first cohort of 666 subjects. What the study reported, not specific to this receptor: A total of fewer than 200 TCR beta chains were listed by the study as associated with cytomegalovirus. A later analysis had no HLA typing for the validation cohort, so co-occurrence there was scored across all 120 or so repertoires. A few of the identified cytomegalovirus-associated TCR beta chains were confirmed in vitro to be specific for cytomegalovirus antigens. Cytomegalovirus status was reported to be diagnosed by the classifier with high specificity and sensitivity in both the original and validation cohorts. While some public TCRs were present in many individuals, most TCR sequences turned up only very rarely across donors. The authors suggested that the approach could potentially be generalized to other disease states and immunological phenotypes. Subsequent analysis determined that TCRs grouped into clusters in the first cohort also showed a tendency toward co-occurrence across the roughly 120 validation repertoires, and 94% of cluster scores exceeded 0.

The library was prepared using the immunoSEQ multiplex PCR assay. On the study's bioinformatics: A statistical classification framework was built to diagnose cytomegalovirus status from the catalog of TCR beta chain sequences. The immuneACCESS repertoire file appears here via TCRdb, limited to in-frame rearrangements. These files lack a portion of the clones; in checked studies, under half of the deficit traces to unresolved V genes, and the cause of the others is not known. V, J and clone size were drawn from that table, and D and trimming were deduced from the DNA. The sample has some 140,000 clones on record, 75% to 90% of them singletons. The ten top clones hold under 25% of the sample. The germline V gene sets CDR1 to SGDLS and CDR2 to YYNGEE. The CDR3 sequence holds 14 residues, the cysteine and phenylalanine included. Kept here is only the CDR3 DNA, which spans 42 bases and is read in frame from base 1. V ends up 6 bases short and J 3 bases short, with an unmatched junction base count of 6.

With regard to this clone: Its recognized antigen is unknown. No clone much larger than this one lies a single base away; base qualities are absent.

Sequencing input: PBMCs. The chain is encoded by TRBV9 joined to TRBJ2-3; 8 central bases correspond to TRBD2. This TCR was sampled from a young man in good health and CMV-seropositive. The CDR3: CASTRGGGTDTQYF. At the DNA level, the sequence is TGTGCCAGCACTCGGGGCGGGGGGACAGATACGCAGTATTTT.